This T cell receptor (beta chain) was found in a study of blood T cell repertoires in COVID-19. The overall study: Samples came from the United States, Italy and Spain, spanning acute and convalescent COVID-19.

Per the authors' pipeline: Researchers report that nucleated cell counts were estimated from reference gene primer amplification. Assay used: immunoSEQ multiplex PCR; TCRdb lists only in-frame clones, some missing. The V and J calls and the clone size are those of that table, but D and trimming were determined from the DNA. The data show roughly 260,000 clones, less than 85% seen once. J gave up 5 bases and V 6 bases, and 8 bases lay outside the gene matches. The CDR3 runs 15 residues. The germline V gene has CDR1 SEHNR and CDR2 FQNEAQ (reference sequence). The TCR was taken from a woman aged 80 or over with active or convalescent COVID-19. Specimen: peripheral blood. The rearrangement uses TRBV7-9 and TRBJ1-4; 8 bases match TRBD1. In DNA form, the CDR3 reads TGTGCCAGCAGGTCTCAGGGGGCAGGGAATGAAAAACTGTTTTTT. It yields the protein CASRSQGAGNEKLFF.